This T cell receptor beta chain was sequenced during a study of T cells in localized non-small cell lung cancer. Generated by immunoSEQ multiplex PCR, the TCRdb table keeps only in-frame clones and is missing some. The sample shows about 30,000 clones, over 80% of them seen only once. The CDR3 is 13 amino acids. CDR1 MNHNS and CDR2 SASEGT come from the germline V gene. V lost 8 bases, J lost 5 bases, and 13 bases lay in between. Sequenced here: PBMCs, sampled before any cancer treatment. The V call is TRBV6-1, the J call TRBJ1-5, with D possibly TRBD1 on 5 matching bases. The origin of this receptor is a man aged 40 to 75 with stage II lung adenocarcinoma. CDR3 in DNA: TGTGCCAGCCGCCAGGGCTTAGATCAGCCCCAGCATTTT. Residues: CASRQGLDQPQHF.